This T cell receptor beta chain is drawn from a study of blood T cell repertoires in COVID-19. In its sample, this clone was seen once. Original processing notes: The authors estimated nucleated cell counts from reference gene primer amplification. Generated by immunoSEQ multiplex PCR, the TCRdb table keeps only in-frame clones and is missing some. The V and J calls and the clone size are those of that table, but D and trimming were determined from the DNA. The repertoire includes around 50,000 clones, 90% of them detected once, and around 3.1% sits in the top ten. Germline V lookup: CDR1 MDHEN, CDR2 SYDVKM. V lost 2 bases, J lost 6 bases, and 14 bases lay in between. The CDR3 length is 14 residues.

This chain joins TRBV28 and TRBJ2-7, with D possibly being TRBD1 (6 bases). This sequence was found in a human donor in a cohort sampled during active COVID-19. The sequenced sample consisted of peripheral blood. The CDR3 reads CASSLVGTRPEQYF. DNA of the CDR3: TGTGCCAGCAGTTTAGTCGGGACACGGCCCGAGCAGTACTTC.